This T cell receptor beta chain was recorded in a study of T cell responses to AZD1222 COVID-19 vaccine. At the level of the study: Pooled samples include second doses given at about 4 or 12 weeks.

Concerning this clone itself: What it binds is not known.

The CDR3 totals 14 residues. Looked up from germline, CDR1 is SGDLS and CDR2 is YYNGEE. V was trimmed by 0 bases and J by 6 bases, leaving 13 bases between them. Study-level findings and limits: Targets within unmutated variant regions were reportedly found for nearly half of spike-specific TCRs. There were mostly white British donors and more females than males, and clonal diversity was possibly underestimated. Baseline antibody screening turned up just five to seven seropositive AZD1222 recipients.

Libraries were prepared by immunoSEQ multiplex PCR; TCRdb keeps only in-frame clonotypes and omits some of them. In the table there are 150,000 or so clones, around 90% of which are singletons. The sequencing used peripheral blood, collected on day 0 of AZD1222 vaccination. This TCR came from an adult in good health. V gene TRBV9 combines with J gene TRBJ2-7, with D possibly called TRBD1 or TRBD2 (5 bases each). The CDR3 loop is CASSVGGKWGEQYF. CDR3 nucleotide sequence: TGTGCCAGCAGCGTAGGGGGGAAATGGGGCGAGCAGTACTTC.